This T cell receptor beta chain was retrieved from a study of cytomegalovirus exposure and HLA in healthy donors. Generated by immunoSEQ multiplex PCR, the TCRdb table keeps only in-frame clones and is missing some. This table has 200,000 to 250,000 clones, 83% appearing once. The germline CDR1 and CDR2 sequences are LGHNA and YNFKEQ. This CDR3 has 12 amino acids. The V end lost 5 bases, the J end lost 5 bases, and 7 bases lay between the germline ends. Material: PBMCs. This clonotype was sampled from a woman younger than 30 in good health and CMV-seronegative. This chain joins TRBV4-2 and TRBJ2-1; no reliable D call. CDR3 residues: CASSGIHNEQFF. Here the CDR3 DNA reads TGTGCCAGCAGCGGGATCCACAATGAGCAGTTCTTC.